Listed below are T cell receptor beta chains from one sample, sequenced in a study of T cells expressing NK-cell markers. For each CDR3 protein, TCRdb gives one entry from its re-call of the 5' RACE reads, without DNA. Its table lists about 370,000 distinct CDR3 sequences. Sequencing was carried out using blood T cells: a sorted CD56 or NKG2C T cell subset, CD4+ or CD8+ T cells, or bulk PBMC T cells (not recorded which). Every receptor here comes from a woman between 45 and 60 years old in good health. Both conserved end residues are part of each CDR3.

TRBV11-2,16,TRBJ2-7,CASSLRAGDLPYEQYF
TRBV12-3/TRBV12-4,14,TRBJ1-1,CASTLSGSLMVAFF
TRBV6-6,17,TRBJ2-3,CASSYSSQSYSTDTQYF
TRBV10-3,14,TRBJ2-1,CATEGRRDSREQFF
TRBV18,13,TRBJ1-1,CASSPLGGIEAFF
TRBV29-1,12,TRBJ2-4,CSVGRMDGIQYF
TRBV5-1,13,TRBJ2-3,CASSFVPREAQYF
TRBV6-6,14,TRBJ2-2,CASSRDSIPTGLFF
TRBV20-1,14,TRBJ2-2,CSATGQGNGGELFF
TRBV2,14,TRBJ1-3,CASSRNSPGNTIYF
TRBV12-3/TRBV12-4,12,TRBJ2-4,CASSTPQNIQYF
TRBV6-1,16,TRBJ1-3,CASIIVGPGGTNTIYF
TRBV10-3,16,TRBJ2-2,CAISAAGQGLAGELFF
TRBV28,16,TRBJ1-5,CASSPSGGTGEQPQHF
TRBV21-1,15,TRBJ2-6,CASSKVGIGANVLTF
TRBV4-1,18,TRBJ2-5,CASSQLNTVRVRRQTQYF
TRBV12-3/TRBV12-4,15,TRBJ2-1,CASSLGTSGRYEQFF
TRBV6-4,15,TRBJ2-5,CASSLGQGDQETQYF
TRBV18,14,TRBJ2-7,CASSPQGLYHEQYF
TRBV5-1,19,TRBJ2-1,CASLAVGLAGGSSYNEQFF
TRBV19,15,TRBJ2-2,CASYTSGRYTGELFF
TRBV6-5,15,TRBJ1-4,CASSYSPATNEKLFF
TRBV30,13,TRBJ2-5,CAWNRQGRETQYF
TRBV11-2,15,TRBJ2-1,CASSLGGLEDNEQFF
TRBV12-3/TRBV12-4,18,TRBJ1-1,CASTLSPLLGLGTAEAFF
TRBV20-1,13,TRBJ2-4,CSASPQGADIQYF
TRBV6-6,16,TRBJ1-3,CASSYIEGSSGNTIYF
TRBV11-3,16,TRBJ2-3,CASSLDNSGRIDTQYF
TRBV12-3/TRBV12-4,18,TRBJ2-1,CASSRLAGGTSGYNEQFF
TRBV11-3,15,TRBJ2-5,CASSRTLSDRETQYF
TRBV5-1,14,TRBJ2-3,CASSSRPHEDTQYF
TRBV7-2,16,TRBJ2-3,CASSSRKATHTDTQYF
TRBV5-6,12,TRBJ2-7,CASSFSSYEQYF
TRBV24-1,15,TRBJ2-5,CATSDHGQGKKTQYF
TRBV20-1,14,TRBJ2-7,CSARVGRLNHEQYF
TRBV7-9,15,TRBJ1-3,CASSPQSGLGNTIYF
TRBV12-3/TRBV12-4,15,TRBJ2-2,CASKTGTSGKGELFF
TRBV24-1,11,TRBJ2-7,CATGQGYEQYF
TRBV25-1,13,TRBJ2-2,CATNRGPTGELFF
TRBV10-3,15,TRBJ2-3,CAISEPGQTTDTQYF
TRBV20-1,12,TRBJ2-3,CSADRGVDTQYF
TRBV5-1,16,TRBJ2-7,CASSFQLAGPTYEQYF
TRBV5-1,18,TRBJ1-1,CASSLKEPGQGVNTEAFF
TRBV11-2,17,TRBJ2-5,CASSPIPGLPLWETQYF